This TCR beta chain comes out of a study of CD8 T cells in ankylosing spondylitis. Study results and limitations: Some motif variants were previously reported in reactive arthritis synovial fluid and blood. The authors reported significant enrichment of disease-linked clones in matched ankylosing spondylitis synovial fluid.

This clonotype was found many times. The antigen is unknown. Quantitative 5'-RACE with molecular barcodes produced the TCR beta libraries. TCRdb ran MiXCR on the 5' RACE reads and lists one entry per CDR3 protein. The sample has about 160,000 distinct CDR3 sequences; around a tenth are singletons. The trim removed 0 bases at V and 6 bases at J, leaving 0 bases unmatched. The V gene's germline CDR1 is SGHRS and CDR2 YFSETQ. The CDR3 is made up of 13 amino acids. The V call is TRBV5-1, the J call TRBJ1-5; TRBD1 agrees at 7 bases. The specimen was blood, either unsorted or a sorted T cell fraction (not recorded which). The TCR originated in a female donor with ankylosing spondylitis or in good health (not recorded which). The CDR3 spells CASSLGQGQPQHF. The CDR3 nucleotides read TGCGCCAGCAGCTTGGGACAGGGTCAGCCCCAGCATTTT.